The clone carrying this T cell receptor beta chain has at least ten counts. This sample stems from a study of Graves' ophthalmopathy and Graves' hyperthyroidism. V lost 6 bases and J 4 bases, leaving 15 bases between the germline ends. The CDR3 runs to 14 residues. Looked up from germline, CDR1 is PRHDT and CDR2 is FYEKMQ (reference sequence). RNA transcripts were the template, and TCR beta CDR3 regions were amplified from them. Scientists carried out first-round RT-PCR using HTBI primers and then a second-round multiplex PCR. MiXCR, run by TCRdb on the multiplex PCR reads, gives a single entry per CDR3 protein. This table has about 500,000 distinct CDR3 sequences, 14% appearing once. Ophthalmopathy in the donors was of moderate-to-severe activity, with CAS ≥3, NOSPECS ≥4 and duration under 3 months.

Sequencing was done on a sample of blood. The clonotype originates from a woman in her 30s with Graves' ophthalmopathy. V and J are TRBV13 and TRBJ2-5; tentative D call: TRBD2 (5 bases). The chain's CDR3 is CASSTASLGETQYF. For the CDR3, the DNA is TGTGCCAGCAGTACGGCTAGCCTGGGAGAGACCCAGTACTTC.